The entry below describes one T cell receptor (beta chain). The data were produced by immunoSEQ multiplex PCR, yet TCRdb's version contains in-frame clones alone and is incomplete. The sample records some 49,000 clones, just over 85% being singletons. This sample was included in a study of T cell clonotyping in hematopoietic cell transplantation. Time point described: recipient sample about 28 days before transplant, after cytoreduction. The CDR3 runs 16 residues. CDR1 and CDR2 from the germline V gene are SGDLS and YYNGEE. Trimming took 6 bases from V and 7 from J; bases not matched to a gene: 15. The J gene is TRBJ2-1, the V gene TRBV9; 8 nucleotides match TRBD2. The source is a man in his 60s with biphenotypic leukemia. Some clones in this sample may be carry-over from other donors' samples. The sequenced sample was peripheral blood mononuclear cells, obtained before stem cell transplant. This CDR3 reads CASTPGGTRRWNEQFF. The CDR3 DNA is TGTGCCAGCACACCGGGGGGGACTAGGAGATGGAATGAGCAGTTCTTC. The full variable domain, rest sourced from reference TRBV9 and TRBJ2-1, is DSGVTQTPKHLITATGQRVTLRCSPRSGDLSVYWYQQSLDQGLQFLIQYYNGEERAKGNILERFSAQQFPDLHSELNLSSLELGDSALYFCASTPGGTRRWNEQFFGPGTRLTVL.